One and the same sample provided the 16 T cell receptor beta chains below, sequenced in a study of tumor-infiltrating lymphocytes in primary liver carcinoma. The authors took blood RNA from unsorted whole blood and also extracted germline DNA. Total RNA (around 510 ng) served as template for TCR beta cDNA synthesis primed by a constant-region primer. Investigators got TCR beta libraries out of three nested multiplex PCR rounds, done with slightly modified ARM-PCR. A C-beta reverse primer was combined with TRBV1-TRBV30 forward primers in the first two PCR rounds, and each round had roughly 11 cycles. Each CDR3 protein gets one entry after TCRdb re-called the multiplex PCR reads with MiXCR. This sample carries nearly 200,000 distinct CDR3 sequences, roughly 61% of them seen once, and the ten largest clones take roughly 7%. Material for sequencing was peripheral blood. The receptors were gathered from an older woman with primary liver carcinoma and hepatitis B virus infection.

This clonotype was found once. Since a much larger clone is just one base distant, this may be a read error. V gene TRBV28 combines with J gene TRBJ2-1; 8 positions match TRBD2. With V trimmed by 7 bases and J by 7 bases, 15 bases remained unmatched. Germline assignment: CDR1 MDHEN and CDR2 SYDVKM. This CDR3 comprises 16 residues. DNA for the CDR3: TGTGCCAGCACTCTGTTAGGGCCGGGAGGGCCTAATGAGCAGTTCTTC. It codes for CASTLLGPGGPNEQFF. The full variable domain, rest sourced from reference TRBV28 and TRBJ2-1, is DVKVTQSSRYLVKRTGEKVFLECVQDMDHENMFWYRQDPGLGLRLIYFSYDVKMKEKGDIPEGYSVSREKKERFSLILESASTNQTSMYLCASTLLGPGGPNEQFFGPGTRLTVL.

Note on this clonotype: Likely a read error: the CDR3 ends without its conserved phenylalanine or tryptophan. V is TRBV5-5 and J is TRBJ2-5; D not resolved. V was shortened by 4 bases and J by 2 bases, with 12 bases between the two germline ends. Germline CDR1 and CDR2: SGHKS and YYEKEE (reference sequence). The CDR3 runs to 14 residues. CDR3 protein: CASSPSRAQETQYI. CDR3 sequence (DNA): TGTGCCAGCAGCCCCTCCCGGGCTCAAGAGACCCAGTACATC.

As concerns this clonotype: At one end, the junction sequence differs from germline, possibly due to a read error. The chain links TRBV12-3 or TRBV12-4 to TRBJ2-1; D unresolved. This CDR3 has 13 amino acids. DNA of the CDR3: TGTGCCAGCAGTACCCTCCCAAGCTGCGAGCATTTCTTC. Encoded protein: CASSTLPSCEHFF.

In this sample, this clonotype turned up a few times. V gene TRBV7-9 combines with J gene TRBJ2-3; the D is unclear. Trimming left V 2 bases short and J 3 bases short, with 9 bases between. Germline V gene sequence: CDR1 SEHNR, CDR2 FQNEAQ (reference sequence). This CDR3 spans 14 amino acids. In DNA, the CDR3 is TGTGCCAGCAGCTTATCATGGGGAACAGATACGCAGTATTTT. It yields the protein CASSLSWGTDTQYF.

This chain links TRBV29-1 with TRBJ1-2; D may be TRBD1 (5 bases). V shed 7 bases and J shed 6 bases, with 15 bases lying between them. CDR3 length: 12 residues. Germline loops: CDR1 SQVTM, CDR2 ANQGSEA. CDR3 in DNA: TGCAGCGGTGGCGGGGCAGTAGATGGCTACACCTTC. Translated: CSGGGAVDGYTF.

This clonotype has more than one count but fewer than ten. This chain joins TRBV23-1 and TRBJ1-5, with D perhaps matching TRBD1 (6 bases). Being an ORF, TRBV23-1 has a function that is uncertain. The CDR3 is 14 residues long. The germline V and J ends were trimmed by 4 bases and 2 bases, with 9 bases remaining between them. The CDR3 loop reads CASSRAGGNQPQHF. DNA of the CDR3: TGCGCCAGCAGTCGGGCAGGGGGCAATCAGCCCCAGCATTTT.

Regarding this clonotype: Just one base apart from a much larger clone, this may be a read error. The V gene is TRBV5-5, the J gene TRBJ2-2, with a tentative D call TRBD2 (6 bases). CDR1 is SGHKS, CDR2 YYEKEE, per germline (reference sequence). This CDR3 spans 14 amino acids. The CDR3 nucleotides read TGTGTCAGCAACGCAGGGACTTTAACCGGGGAGCTGTTTTTT. It encodes CVSNAGTLTGELFF.

About this clonotype: It may be a read error: a sequence one base away is much more abundant. The CDR3 does not close with the conserved phenylalanine or tryptophan, likely indicating a read error. The chain has TRBV29-1 and TRBJ2-6, with 11 bases aligning to TRBD1. Germline V CDR1 and CDR2: SQVTM, ANQGSEA. The CDR3 extends over 17 amino acids. V was pared by 4 bases and J by 2 bases, with 7 bases of the junction left unmatched. The DNA of the CDR3 is TGCAGCGTTGCCGGGGACAGGGGGGCTGCTGGGGCCAACGTCCTGACTTTA. It codes for CSVAGDRGAAGANVLTL.

The chain combines TRBV5-6 with TRBJ2-3, with unresolved D. The V and J ends lost 4 bases and 0 bases respectively, with 12 bases between them. Germline V gene data show CDR1 as SGHDT and CDR2 as YYEEEE. There are 15 residues in the CDR3. CDR3 sequence: CASSPSSGSTDTQYF. Here the CDR3 DNA reads TGTGCCAGCAGCCCCTCGAGTGGTAGCACAGATACGCAGTATTTT.

This clonotype was detected only a few times. V and J are TRBV5-1 and TRBJ2-2, with 9 bases identical to TRBD2. Trimming removed 1 base from V and 4 bases from J; junction bases left unmatched: 5. Germline values: CDR1 SGHRS, CDR2 YFSETQ. This CDR3 has 16 residues. The CDR3 nucleotides are TGCGCCAGCAGCTTGAAACTAGCGGGTTCCACCGGGGAGCTGTTTTTT. This codes for CASSLKLAGSTGELFF. The variable domain in full, with the rest retrieved from reference TRBV5-1 and TRBJ2-2, is KAGVTQTPRYLIKTRGQQVTLSCSPISGHRSVSWYQQTPGQGLQFLFEYFSETQRNKGNFPGRFSGRQFSNSRSEMNVSTLELGDSALYLCASSLKLAGSTGELFFGEGSRLTVL.

About this clonotype itself: A read error is possible here, since a much larger clone lies one base away. This chain connects TRBV6-5 to TRBJ2-3; TRBD2 matches at 7 bases. The CDR3 covers 15 residues. With 0 bases clipped from V and 5 bases from J, the junction kept 5 bases outside the gene matches. Germline-derived CDR1 and CDR2 are MNHEY and SVGAGI. The DNA of the CDR3 is TGTGCCAGCAGTTACTCCGGACTAGTGGGAGATACGCAGTATTTT. Translating it yields CASSYSGLVGDTQYF.

Note on this clonotype: This sequence may be a read error, since a much larger clone differs from it by one base. The rearrangement links TRBV12-3 or TRBV12-4 to TRBJ2-7, with 9 nucleotides matching TRBD1. V was clipped by 10 bases and J by 3 bases; unmatched bases: 7. CDR3 length: 13 amino acids. The CDR3 spells CANTETGGYEQYF. CDR3 DNA: TGTGCCAACACCGAGACAGGGGGCTACGAGCAGTACTTC.

A note on this clonotype: With a much larger clone just one base away, this may be a read error. The chain employs TRBV6-6 and TRBJ2-6; 9 nucleotides agree with TRBD1. Per the germline V gene, CDR1 is MNHNY and CDR2 is SVGAGI (reference sequence). This CDR3 has 16 residues. CDR3: CANSLTGGGGANVLTF. The CDR3 DNA reads as TGTGCCAACAGTCTTACAGGGGGCGGTGGGGCCAACGTCCTGACTTTC.

This clonotype was counted at least ten times. The chain recombines TRBV11-2 with TRBJ2-5; TRBD2 matches at 7 bases. This CDR3 comprises 14 residues. The V gene's germline CDR1 is SGHAT and CDR2 FQNNGV. V lost 3 bases, J lost 2 bases, and 3 bases stayed unmatched. CDR3 sequence reads: CASSFEAGQETQYF. The CDR3 region has the DNA TGTGCCAGCAGCTTTGAAGCGGGGCAAGAGACCCAGTACTTC. Complete variable domain (other parts from reference TRBV11-2 and TRBJ2-5): EAGVAQSPRYKIIEKRQSVAFWCNPISGHATLYWYQQILGQGPKLLIQFQNNGVVDDSQLPKDRFSAERLKGVDSTLKIQPAKLEDSAVYLCASSFEAGQETQYFGPGTRLLVL.

The chain employs TRBV28 and TRBJ1-3, with TRBD1 matching 11 bases. V dropped 1 base and J dropped 4; count of bases not matched to a gene: 9. The germline V gene encodes CDR1 MDHEN and CDR2 SYDVKM. CDR3 length: 18 amino acids. The CDR3 region is CASSLSVPDRGPGNTIYF. As DNA, the CDR3 is TGTGCCAGCAGTTTATCGGTACCGGACAGGGGGCCAGGAAACACCATATATTTT.

V gene TRBV30 combines with J gene TRBJ1-2, with TRBD1 matching over 7 bases. The junction had 18 bases not matched to a gene; V was cut back by 3 bases and J by 5 bases. Germline V gene sequence: CDR1 GTSNPN, CDR2 SVGIG (reference sequence). The CDR3 is made up of 17 amino acids. The CDR3 protein is CAWSVTRSRGVRYGYTF. For the CDR3, the DNA is TGTGCCTGGAGCGTGACCAGAAGCAGGGGGGTCAGGTATGGCTACACCTTC.